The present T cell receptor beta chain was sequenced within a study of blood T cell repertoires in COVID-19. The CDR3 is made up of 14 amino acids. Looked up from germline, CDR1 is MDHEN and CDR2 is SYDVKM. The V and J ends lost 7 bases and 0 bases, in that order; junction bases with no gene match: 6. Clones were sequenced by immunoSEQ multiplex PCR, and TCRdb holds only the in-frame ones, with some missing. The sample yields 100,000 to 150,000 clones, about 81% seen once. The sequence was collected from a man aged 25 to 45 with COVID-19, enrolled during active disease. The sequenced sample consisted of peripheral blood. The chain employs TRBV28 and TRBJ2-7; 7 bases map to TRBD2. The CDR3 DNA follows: TGTGCCAGCACCTGGGGGGGGAGCTCCTACGAGCAGTACTTC. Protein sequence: CASTWGGSSYEQYF.